This T cell receptor (beta chain) was recovered during a study of T-cell reconstitution after alpha-beta-depleted transplantation in children. Study conclusions and caveats: From newly produced T cells came most of the T-cell counts and diversity one year after transplant. Expanded graft clones, several hundred of them, were reportedly the source of alpha-beta T cells about two months after transplant. Recipient T cells and thymic progenitors that survived were the source of the high TCRbeta diversity seen at day 60 in some patients.

J gave up 7 bases and V 5 bases, and 5 bases lay outside the gene matches. The CDR3 consists of 13 residues. Germline V gene data show CDR1 as MNHNS and CDR2 as SASEGT. This clonotype showed up just a few times. Its specificity is unknown. The TCRbeta library was prepared with unique molecular identifiers. Via MiXCR, TCRdb re-called the PCR reads, giving one row per CDR3 protein. Of 200,000 to 250,000 distinct CDR3 sequences in the sample, roughly 10% were seen once. The specimen comprised PBMCs, sampled before TCRalphabeta/CD19-depleted stem cell transplant. The J gene is TRBJ1-2, the V gene TRBV6-1; 9 bases are shared with TRBD1. This TCR derives from a child under two years old with acute myeloid leukemia, due to receive a stem cell transplant. CDR3 sequence: CASSQTTGGGYTF. CDR3 DNA sequence: TGTGCCAGCAGTCAAACGACAGGGGGTGGCTACACCTTC.